These 5 T cell receptor beta chains were sequenced from one sample in a study of T cells in Graves' hyperthyroidism and ophthalmopathy. Using RNA transcripts as the source, TCR beta CDR3 regions were amplified. The study used the HTBI primer set for a first-round RT-PCR of the TCR CDR3. TCRdb analysed the multiplex PCR reads with MiXCR anew, one entry per CDR3 protein. The repertoire holds about 640,000 distinct CDR3 sequences, with roughly 20% as singletons. The source material was blood. These receptors were obtained from a young man with Graves' ophthalmopathy.

This clonotype came up a few times. The chain links TRBV11-2 to TRBJ2-7; 7 bases match TRBD1. Germline assignment: CDR1 SGHAT and CDR2 FQNNGV. V lost 3 bases and J lost 5; bases outside the gene matches: 7. This CDR3 is 14 amino acids long. CDR3 coding DNA: TGTGCCAGCAGCTTTATGACAGGGTACGACGAGCAGTACTTC. It is translated as CASSFMTGYDEQYF.

The V and J genes are TRBV6-9 and TRBJ1-2; D is ambiguous. This CDR3 has 12 residues. Germline loops: CDR1 MNHGY, CDR2 SVAAGI. V lost 3 bases to trimming and J lost 4 bases, with 6 bases between them. The chain's CDR3 is CASSYGGYGYTF. The CDR3 nucleotides read TGTGCCAGCAGTTACGGCGGCTATGGCTACACCTTC.

This clonotype was counted at least ten times. The chain combines TRBV20-1 with TRBJ2-3; 10 bases line up with TRBD2. The CDR3 length is 17 residues. Germline CDR1 reads DFQATT; CDR2 reads SNEGSKA (reference sequence). V shed 5 bases and J 0 bases; nucleotides not matched to a gene: 11. This chain's CDR3 is CSAAPGLALLSTDTQYF. In DNA form, the CDR3 reads TGCAGTGCTGCGCCGGGACTAGCGCTGTTGAGCACAGATACGCAGTATTTT.

V gene TRBV6-2 or TRBV6-3 combines with J gene TRBJ1-5; possibly TRBD1 for D (6 bases). Trimming took 10 bases from V and 3 from J, leaving 10 bases between them. This CDR3 has 12 residues. The germline V gene has CDR1 MNHEY and CDR2 SVGEGT. CDR3 in amino acids: CAKTGLNQPQHF. The CDR3 DNA follows: TGTGCCAAGACAGGCCTCAATCAGCCCCAGCATTTT.

This chain connects TRBV7-2 to TRBJ2-1; a weak D match, TRBD1 (6 bases). Germline CDR1 reads SGHTA; CDR2 reads FQGNSA. The CDR3 totals 16 residues. The germline V and J ends were trimmed by 6 bases and 0 bases, with 15 bases remaining between them. The CDR3 protein is CASSPGEGSSYNEQFF. The CDR3 DNA is TGTGCCAGCAGTCCAGGGGAAGGGAGCTCCTACAATGAGCAGTTCTTC.